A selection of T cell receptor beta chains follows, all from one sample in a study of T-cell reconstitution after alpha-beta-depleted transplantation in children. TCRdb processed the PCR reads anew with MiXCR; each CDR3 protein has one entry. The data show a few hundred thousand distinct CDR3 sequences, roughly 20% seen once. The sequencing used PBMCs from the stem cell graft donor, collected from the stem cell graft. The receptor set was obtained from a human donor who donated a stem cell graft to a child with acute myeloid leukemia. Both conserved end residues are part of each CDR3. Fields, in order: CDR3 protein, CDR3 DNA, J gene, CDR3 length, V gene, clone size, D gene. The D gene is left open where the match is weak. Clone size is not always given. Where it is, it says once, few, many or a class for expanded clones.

CSARKVAEAFF	TGCAGTGCTAGGAAGGTTGCTGAAGCTTTCTTT	TRBJ1-1	11	TRBV20-1	-	-
CAIGTVFNEQFF	TGTGCCATCGGGACAGTCTTTAATGAGCAGTTCTTC	TRBJ2-1	12	TRBV24-1	once	TRBD1
CASTGTGVYEQYF	TGTGCCAGCACCGGGACAGGGGTATACGAGCAGTACTTC	TRBJ2-7	13	TRBV12-3/TRBV12-4	-	TRBD1
CASSLLSGLAGRETQYF	TGTGCCAGCAGTTTATTGTCGGGACTAGCGGGACGGGAGACCCAGTACTTC	TRBJ2-5	17	TRBV27	few	TRBD2
CASSEAAGAKAKLKYEQYF	TGTGCCAGCAGTGAAGCCGCAGGGGCGAAGGCCAAATTAAAATACGAGCAGTACTTC	TRBJ2-7	19	TRBV6-1	few	-
CATSDNRDNSYNEQFF	TGTGCCACCAGTGATAACCGGGACAACTCCTACAATGAGCAGTTCTTC	TRBJ2-1	16	TRBV24-1	many	-
CASSRHPGPNEQFF	TGTGCCAGTTCCAGACACCCGGGGCCTAATGAGCAGTTCTTC	TRBJ2-1	14	TRBV18	-	-
CASSRSAGLIGYEQYF	TGCGCCAGCAGCCGTTCGGCGGGTTTGATCGGCTACGAGCAGTACTTC	TRBJ2-7	16	TRBV4-3	few	-
CASSPRVDVNTEAFF	TGTGCCAGCTCACCCAGGGTTGACGTGAACACTGAAGCTTTCTTT	TRBJ1-1	15	TRBV18	few	-
CASSEDEIQETQYF	TGTGCCAGCAGTGAAGATGAGATCCAAGAGACCCAGTACTTC	TRBJ2-5	14	TRBV6-1	few	-
CASSAAGLASNTGELFF	TGTGCCAGCAGCGCAGCCGGACTAGCGTCGAACACCGGGGAGCTGTTTTTT	TRBJ2-2	17	TRBV9	-	TRBD2
CASSFLGRGTSSYEQYF	TGCGCCAGCAGCTTTCTAGGGAGGGGCACCAGCTCCTACGAGCAGTACTTC	TRBJ2-7	17	TRBV5-1	-	TRBD2
CASRSGAGQVLDEQFF	TGCGCCAGCCGATCAGGTGCCGGGCAGGTGTTAGATGAGCAGTTCTTC	TRBJ2-1	16	TRBV4-3	once	-
CSVRPEYSSYEQYF	TGCAGCGTTCGGCCCGAATATAGCTCCTACGAGCAGTACTTC	TRBJ2-7	14	TRBV29-1	many	-
CASSPLAGGSVEQFF	TGTGCCAGCAGCCCGCTAGCGGGAGGGTCGGTTGAGCAGTTCTTC	TRBJ2-1	15	TRBV12-3/TRBV12-4	many	TRBD2
CASSTETRAGTDTQYF	TGTGCCAGCAGTACAGAGACAAGGGCAGGCACAGATACGCAGTATTTT	TRBJ2-3	16	TRBV28	-	-
CASSVTSGRAYELYF	TGTGCCAGCAGTGTAACTAGCGGGAGGGCCTACGAGCTGTACTTC	TRBJ2-7	15	TRBV2	-	TRBD2
CASSDSGRLEQFF	TGTGCCAGCAGCGATAGCGGGAGGTTAGAGCAGTTCTTC	TRBJ2-1	13	TRBV7-2	few	TRBD2
CASSSSGSYNEQFF	TGTGCCAGCAGTTCTAGCGGGAGCTACAATGAGCAGTTCTTC	TRBJ2-1	14	TRBV28	many	TRBD2
CSVPGGWNTEAFF	TGCAGCGTCCCAGGGGGGTGGAACACTGAAGCTTTCTTT	TRBJ1-1	13	TRBV29-1	-	TRBD1
CASSLAGGVGEKLFF	TGTGCCAGCAGCTTAGCGGGGGGCGTAGGTGAAAAACTGTTTTTT	TRBJ1-4	15	TRBV7-2	many	-
CASSERTSRNNEQFF	TGTGCCAGCAGTGAACGGACTAGCAGGAACAATGAGCAGTTCTTC	TRBJ2-1	15	TRBV2	many	TRBD2
CASSLAVAEQFF	TGTGCCAGCAGTTTGGCCGTGGCTGAGCAGTTCTTC	TRBJ2-1	12	TRBV28	-	-
CASSSPFGGTGNEQFF	TGTGCCAGCAGTTCCCCTTTCGGTGGAACCGGCAATGAGCAGTTCTTC	TRBJ2-1	16	TRBV25-1	few	-
CATSRQYSNGQPQHF	TGTGCCACCAGCAGACAGTATAGCAATGGTCAGCCCCAGCATTTT	TRBJ1-5	15	TRBV15	few	-